These 4 T cell receptor beta chains were all obtained from the same sample, sequenced in a study of Graves' ophthalmopathy and Graves' hyperthyroidism. Researchers took RNA transcripts and amplified TCR beta CDR3 regions from them. HTBI primers primed a first-round RT-PCR, and a second-round multiplex PCR followed. TCRdb reanalysed the multiplex PCR reads using MiXCR and keeps one entry per CDR3 protein. The sample records about 740,000 distinct CDR3 sequences, around 40% being singletons. What was sequenced was peripheral blood. The receptors come from an adult man with Graves' ophthalmopathy.

V usage is TRBV28 and J usage is TRBJ1-1; TRBD1 matches 8 bases. The CDR3 runs 14 residues. Germline CDR1 MDHEN, CDR2 SYDVKM. The V gene end was trimmed by 6 bases and the J gene end by 8 bases; junction bases not matched to a gene: 11. The CDR3 reads CASRETNRDREAFF. The CDR3 coding sequence is TGTGCCAGCAGAGAGACGAATCGGGACAGGGAAGCTTTCTTT.

The genes are TRBV2 and TRBJ1-2; no clear D. The V gene's germline CDR1 is SNHLY and CDR2 FYNNEI. Trimming removed 2 bases at V and 8 bases at J, with 12 bases between. The CDR3 runs to 13 residues. This CDR3 is CASSEWEFSGYTF. The CDR3, as DNA: TGTGCCAGCAGTGAATGGGAGTTTAGCGGCTACACCTTC. The full variable domain, rest sourced from reference TRBV2 and TRBJ1-2, is EPEVTQTPSHQVTQMGQEVILRCVPISNHLYFYWYRQILGQKVEFLVSFYNNEISEKSEIFDDQFSVERPDGSNFTLKIRSTKLEDSAMYFCASSEWEFSGYTFGSGTRLTVV.

The chain couples TRBV7-9 to TRBJ1-5, with D possibly TRBD1 on 6 matching bases. Per germline, CDR1 SEHNR and CDR2 FQNEAQ (reference sequence). CDR3 size: 14 residues. V lost 5 bases, J lost 7 bases, and 15 bases lay in between. In DNA, the CDR3 is TGTGCCAGCAGCCATCGGGGGGCTGTACAGCCCCAGCATTTT. Encoded protein: CASSHRGAVQPQHF.

This chain uses TRBV2 with TRBJ2-7, with D possibly being TRBD2 (5 bases). This CDR3 has 15 amino acids. The germline CDR1 and CDR2 sequences are SNHLY and FYNNEI. The germline V and J ends were trimmed by 7 bases and 0 bases, with 16 bases remaining between them. CDR3 sequence reads: CASNPAGSVSYEQYF. CDR3 coding DNA: TGTGCCAGCAATCCGGCGGGTAGCGTCTCCTACGAGCAGTACTTC.